This T cell receptor (beta chain) stems from a study of human T cells and chemical hapten exposure. Background on the study: The patch tests put 0.01% DPC on the skin of the upper back and were read 6 days later. TCR yield per sample varied, mainly due to pooled library volumes.

CDR3 size: 12 residues. Germline V gives CDR1 DFQATT, CDR2 SNEGSKA (reference sequence). Trimming took 6 bases from V and 3 from J, leaving 12 bases between them. Time point given: pre-sensitization, week 0. The treatment was: therapeutic diphenylcyclopropenone sensitization with weekly scalp DPC. It was from unfractionated whole blood that total RNA was extracted. Turning to this clonotype: What it recognizes is unknown.

Study-wide points: TCRs at high frequency, those above 1 in 1000, did not change with DPC sensitization.

TCRdb passed the RACE reads through MiXCR, listing each CDR3 protein once. The sample has about 180,000 distinct CDR3 sequences; around 30% are singletons. This rearrangement joins TRBV20-1 to TRBJ2-7; tentatively, D is TRBD1 (6 bases). The source material was whole blood, sampled in connection with sensitization to the hapten diphenylcyclopropenone (DPC). The TCR sequence derives from a woman aged 30 to 39 with alopecia areata. Some clones in this sample may be carry-over from other donors' samples. CDR3 bases: TGCAGTGCCGGGACAAGCGGCTACGAGCAGTACTTC. It yields the protein CSAGTSGYEQYF.